This is a list of T cell receptor beta chains from one sample in a study of T-cell memory formation after mild COVID-19. Using its own MiXCR run on the 5' RACE reads, TCRdb lists one record per CDR3 protein. The repertoire includes hundreds of thousands of distinct CDR3 sequences, approximately 20% of them detected once, and under 15% sits in the top ten. Source material: PBMCs or a T cell subset sorted from them (not recorded which). The source of these receptors is an adult woman who had mild COVID-19 (a few samples of this study predate the infection). Cell type and time point are not known. CDR3s include the opening cysteine and the closing phenylalanine or tryptophan. The D gene is left open where the match is weak. Part of the rows lack a size; the others show once, few, many or a class for expanded clones.

J gene | V gene | clone size | D gene | CDR3 protein | CDR3 DNA
TRBJ2-3 | TRBV7-9 | - | TRBD1 | CASSSRDRGPPTQYF | TGTGCCAGCAGCTCCCGGGACAGGGGACCTCCGACGCAGTATTTT
TRBJ2-6 | TRBV29-1 | few | TRBD1 | CSVGTGGAGANVLTF | TGCAGCGTGGGGACAGGGGGCGCTGGGGCCAACGTCCTGACTTTC
TRBJ2-3 | TRBV6-6 | few | - | CASSYFQPDTQYF | TGTGCCAGCAGTTACTTCCAGCCAGATACGCAGTATTTT
TRBJ1-1 | TRBV5-4 | few | - | CASSLVGYTEAFF | TGTGCCAGCAGCTTGGTGGGGTACACTGAAGCTTTCTTT
TRBJ1-5 | TRBV12-3/TRBV12-4 | - | - | CASSLAINSNQPQHF | TGTGCCAGCAGTTTAGCTATAAATAGCAATCAGCCCCAGCATTTT
TRBJ2-1 | TRBV29-1 | many | - | CSAKQGIGRVEQFF | TGCAGCGCTAAACAGGGTATAGGACGTGTTGAGCAGTTCTTC
TRBJ2-1 | TRBV6-4 | many | - | CASSPQAGPYNEQFF | TGTGCCAGCAGCCCTCAAGCGGGCCCCTACAATGAGCAGTTCTTC
TRBJ2-1 | TRBV25-1 | few | - | CASSESGPEQFF | TGTGCCAGCAGTGAATCCGGCCCGGAGCAGTTCTTC
TRBJ2-1 | TRBV20-1 | - | TRBD2 | CSASVLAGLYNEQFF | TGCAGTGCTAGCGTCCTAGCGGGGTTGTACAATGAGCAGTTCTTC
TRBJ2-3 | TRBV6-1 | few | TRBD2 | CASMKAGVLLGDTQYF | TGTGCCAGCATGAAAGCGGGGGTACTCCTCGGAGATACGCAGTATTTT
TRBJ1-1 | TRBV14 | - | - | CASSVTGLNTEAFF | TGTGCCAGCAGCGTAACAGGGCTCAACACTGAAGCTTTCTTT
TRBJ2-3 | TRBV12-3/TRBV12-4 | once | TRBD2 | CASRYSGRVRMGTDTQYF | TGTGCCAGCAGGTATAGCGGGAGGGTCCGTATGGGCACAGATACGCAGTATTTT
TRBJ2-1 | TRBV19 | few | - | CASSLDHVELSYNEQFF | TGTGCCAGTAGTTTAGACCATGTCGAGCTCTCCTACAATGAGCAGTTCTTC
TRBJ2-7 | TRBV24-1 | few | - | CATSDFYEKYF | TGTGCCACCAGTGATTTCTACGAGAAGTACTTC
TRBJ1-2 | TRBV3-1 | - | - | CASSQASTFGYTF | TGTGCCAGCAGCCAAGCTTCGACTTTTGGCTACACCTTC
TRBJ2-1 | TRBV10-3 | - | TRBD2 | CAISPSGTNNEQFF | TGTGCCATCAGTCCATCCGGGACTAACAATGAGCAGTTCTTC
TRBJ2-1 | TRBV29-1 | - | - | CSVADSDKFF | TGCAGCGTTGCCGACAGTGACAAGTTCTTC
TRBJ2-1 | TRBV7-9 | - | - | CASSLDTWNEQFF | TGTGCCAGCAGCTTAGATACTTGGAATGAGCAGTTCTTC
TRBJ1-2 | TRBV2 | few | - | CASRPGLKSTF | TGTGCCAGCAGACCCGGCCTGAAATCGACCTTC
TRBJ1-1 | TRBV25-1 | - | - | CASSAGWSAFF | TGTGCCAGCAGTGCAGGGTGGTCCGCTTTCTTT
TRBJ2-3 | TRBV10-3 | once | TRBD1 | CAISTGTGGRDTQYF | TGTGCCATCAGCACCGGGACAGGGGGCAGAGATACGCAGTATTTT
TRBJ2-4 | TRBV27 | - | TRBD2 | CASNPGGPINIQYF | TGTGCCAGCAATCCGGGGGGGCCCATAAACATTCAGTACTTC
TRBJ1-2 | TRBV12-3/TRBV12-4 | - | - | CASTTGWGGYTF | TGTGCCAGCACTACAGGGTGGGGGGGCTACACCTTC
TRBJ2-1 | TRBV20-1 | - | - | CSARWVNYNEQFF | TGCAGTGCTAGATGGGTAAACTACAATGAGCAGTTCTTC
TRBJ2-3 | TRBV7-3 | few | TRBD2 | CASSRTGLAGGDTDTQYF | TGTGCCAGCAGCCGAACGGGACTAGCGGGAGGGGACACAGATACGCAGTATTTT
TRBJ2-2 | TRBV5-1 | many | - | CASTLADKANTGELFF | TGCGCCAGCACCCTAGCCGACAAAGCGAACACCGGGGAGCTGTTTTTT
TRBJ2-7 | TRBV12-3/TRBV12-4 | few | - | CASSRKPGADEQYF | TGTGCCAGCAGCCGCAAGCCGGGAGCGGACGAGCAGTACTTC
TRBJ2-1 | TRBV5-1 | - | TRBD1 | CASSLADPGGNEQFF | TGCGCCAGCAGCTTGGCCGACCCAGGGGGCAATGAGCAGTTCTTC